The 3 T cell receptor beta chains reported below all come from one sample, sequenced in a study of vaccination and CD4 T cells after COVID-19. Sequenced with the Oncomine TCR Beta short-read assay was DNA taken from cultured CD4+ T cells. From the PCR reads, TCRdb called clonotypes with MiXCR, one entry per CDR3 protein. Of around 19,000 distinct CDR3 sequences listed, roughly 78% were seen once; the top ten hold roughly 17%. The treatment is: roughly 11-day PBMC culture with coronavirus spike peptide pools or control peptides (ViraFEST assay). No antigen is known for these receptors. The sequencing used CD4+ T cells from blood, cultured in vitro, collected after SARS-CoV-2 vaccination. These receptors all come from a human donor who received a COVID-19 vaccine.

V usage is TRBV11-3 and J usage is TRBJ2-7; D not resolved. The CDR3 totals 14 residues. In germline, CDR1 is SGHNT, CDR2 YENEEA. Trimming removed 1 base at V and 5 bases at J, with 12 bases between. For the CDR3, the DNA is TGTGCCAGCAGCTTAGGCCGAAAAAGGGACGAGCAGTACTTC. Its translation: CASSLGRKRDEQYF.

The chain couples TRBV20-1 to TRBJ2-2, with 10 bases identical to TRBD2. This CDR3 contains 15 residues. After removal of 3 bases from V and 3 bases from J, the junction contained 4 bases not matched to a gene. Germline V gives CDR1 DFQATT, CDR2 SNEGSKA (reference sequence). The CDR3 is CSARTSGSYTGELFF. In DNA form, the CDR3 reads TGCAGTGCTAGGACTAGCGGGTCGTACACCGGGGAGCTGTTTTTT.

This chain uses TRBV21-1 with TRBJ1-5; the DNA was not used to check the table's D call, TRBD1. TRBV21-1 is annotated as a pseudogene. The CDR3 is 16 residues long. The CDR3 bases are TGTGCCAGCAGCAGACGGCCCCTCGGGAGCAATCAGCCCCAGCATTTT. It specifies CASSRRPLGSNQPQHF.